What follows are 26 T cell receptor beta chains derived from one specimen sequenced in a study of CD8 T cells in Susac syndrome (dated by TCRdb to about 2019). Library preparation used the immunoSEQ multiplex PCR assay. RNA was extracted using the RNeasy kit, and about 0.5 to 1 microgram was reverse transcribed with random hexamers. The public reads were reanalyzed by TCRdb: fastp trimming at Q25, MiXCR alignment, in-frame beta chains only. Rows with one shared CDR3 protein collapse into an entry with the most common genes and DNA. The sample table contains more than 150,000 distinct CDR3 sequences; only one count was recorded for around 95% of them. The ten biggest clones cover 0.15% to 0.2% of the sample. Material: CD8+ T cells from PBMCs. The receptors were gathered from a human donor with Susac syndrome.

CDR3 nucleotide sequence: TGTGCCAGCTGTCGGGGAATCTCCTACGAGCAGTACTTC. It is translated as CASCRGISYEQYF. J is TRBJ2-7 and V is TRBV27; a weak D match, TRBD2 (5 bases). Trimming removed 8 bases at V and 0 bases at J, with 11 bases between. Germline-derived CDR1 and CDR2 are MNHEY and SMNVEV (reference sequence). The CDR3 extends over 13 amino acids.

The chain recombines TRBV13 with TRBJ2-5, with TRBD2 matching 16 bases. Losses at the gene ends were 5 bases for V and 0 bases for J; bases not matched to a gene: 6. The CDR3 covers 18 residues. The germline V gene encodes CDR1 PRHDT and CDR2 FYEKMQ (reference sequence). CDR3 in DNA: TGTGCCAGCAGCACCCGGGGACTAGCGGGGGGGTACCAAGAGACCCAGTACTTC. Protein sequence: CASSTRGLAGGYQETQYF.

The chain carries TRBV2 and TRBJ1-4; D remains ambiguous. The ends were cut back, 8 bases at V and 4 bases at J, with 11 bases in the middle. Germline assignment: CDR1 SNHLY and CDR2 FYNNEI. This CDR3 is built from 13 residues. The CDR3 nucleotides read TGTGCCAGCCGGTGGGTCAGTAATGAAAAACTGTTTTTT. Protein: CASRWVSNEKLFF.

This clonotype has a handful of counts. This rearrangement joins TRBV9 to TRBJ2-6; no definite D call. In germline, CDR1 is SGDLS, CDR2 YYNGEE. This CDR3 comprises 13 residues. The V end lost 5 bases, the J end lost 3 bases, and 6 bases lay between the germline ends. The CDR3, as DNA: TGTGCCAGCAGTTTAGGTGGGGCCAACGTCCTGACTTTC. It encodes CASSLGGANVLTF.

V and J are TRBV19 and TRBJ2-3; D is unclear. The CDR3 loop spans 14 amino acids. Germline CDR1 is LNHDA and CDR2 is SQIVND (reference sequence). V lost 6 bases to trimming and J lost 2 bases, with 12 bases between them. The CDR3 coding sequence is TGTGCCAGTAGGGCCTCCGTCCTCACAGATACGCAGTATTTT. Its translation: CASRASVLTDTQYF.

V and J are TRBV11-2 and TRBJ2-7, with 9 positions matching TRBD1. The germline V gene encodes CDR1 SGHAT and CDR2 FQNNGV. This CDR3 spans 16 amino acids. V shed 4 bases, J shed 0 bases, and the junction held 7 bases outside the gene matches. The chain's CDR3 is CASSSRDREPSYEQYF. The CDR3 bases are TGTGCCAGCAGCTCCCGGGACAGGGAACCCTCCTACGAGCAGTACTTC.

The chain has TRBV12-5 and TRBJ2-1; tentatively, D is TRBD2 (5 bases). Per the germline V gene, CDR1 is LGHNT and CDR2 is FRNRAP. CDR3 length: 13 residues. V lost 6 bases and J 4 bases, leaving 10 bases between the germline ends. The CDR3 here is CASGGGLYNEQFF. In DNA, the CDR3 is TGTGCTAGTGGCGGAGGATTATACAATGAGCAGTTCTTC.

The V and J genes are TRBV28 and TRBJ2-7; possibly TRBD1 for D (5 bases). The CDR3 totals 11 residues. The V end lost 5 bases, the J end lost 7 bases, and 9 bases lay between the germline ends. The germline V gene has CDR1 MDHEN and CDR2 SYDVKM. CDR3 in amino acids: CASSPGWEQYF. For the CDR3, the DNA is TGTGCCAGCAGTCCAGGGTGGGAGCAGTACTTC. The complete variable domain, with remaining parts taken from reference TRBV28 and TRBJ2-7, reads DVKVTQSSRYLVKRTGEKVFLECVQDMDHENMFWYRQDPGLGLRLIYFSYDVKMKEKGDIPEGYSVSREKKERFSLILESASTNQTSMYLCASSPGWEQYFGPGTRLTVT.

CDR3 sequence (DNA): TGCAGCGTTGTGGAGTACAATGAGCAGTTCTTC. It translates to CSVVEYNEQFF. This sequence joins TRBV29-1 and TRBJ2-1; D ambiguous. The V end lost 4 bases, the J end lost 4 bases, and 5 bases lay between the germline ends. The germline gives CDR1 SQVTM, CDR2 ANQGSEA. CDR3 length equals 11 residues.

The V and J genes are TRBV7-9 and TRBJ2-7, with 10 bases identical to TRBD1. This CDR3 contains 16 residues. CDR1 is SEHNR and CDR2 is FQNEAQ in the germline V gene (reference sequence). The V and J ends lost 5 bases and 3 bases, in that order; junction bases with no gene match: 10. The CDR3 spells CASSRSGTGAHYEQYF. The CDR3 DNA follows: TGTGCCAGCAGCCGTTCCGGGACAGGGGCCCACTACGAGCAGTACTTC.

The J gene is TRBJ2-7, the V gene TRBV19, with D hard to call. This CDR3 is built from 13 residues. V was cut by 3 bases and J by 3 bases, with 9 bases left in between. Germline CDR1 reads LNHDA; CDR2 reads SQIVND (reference sequence). CDR3 bases: TGTGCCAGTAGTATCGCCCTCAGCTACGAGCAGTACTTC. Protein product: CASSIALSYEQYF.

In this sample, this clonotype turned up a few times. The V gene is TRBV28, the J gene TRBJ2-1; no firm D call. V was clipped by 3 bases and J by 5 bases, with 2 bases between them. This CDR3 spans 11 amino acids. Germline V CDR1 and CDR2: MDHEN, SYDVKM. The CDR3 DNA sequence: TGTGCCAGCAGTTTTGACAATGAGCAGTTCTTC. Its translation: CASSFDNEQFF.

This chain connects TRBV15 to TRBJ1-5; 8 nucleotides line up with TRBD1. The ends lost 0 bases at V and 0 bases at J; junction bases unmatched: 10. Germline V gives CDR1 LNHNV, CDR2 YYDKDF (reference sequence). The CDR3 is 19 amino acids. The CDR3 coding sequence is TGTGCCACCAGCAGAGATCCGACAGGGGAATTCGGTAGCAATCAGCCCCAGCATTTT. This translates into CATSRDPTGEFGSNQPQHF.

This sequence joins TRBV29-1 and TRBJ2-3, with TRBD2 as a possible D gene (5 bases). CDR3 size: 13 residues. V was trimmed by 7 bases and J by 2 bases, leaving 13 bases between them. Germline V lookup: CDR1 SQVTM, CDR2 ANQGSEA. The CDR3 sequence: CSAEGFHTDTQYF. DNA for the CDR3: TGCAGCGCCGAGGGTTTCCACACAGATACGCAGTATTTT.

J is TRBJ2-7 and V is TRBV12-3 or TRBV12-4; 11 bases are shared with TRBD2. The CDR3 sequence is 14 residues long. Trimming removed 5 bases from V and 3 bases from J; junction bases left unmatched: 3. The CDR3 spells CASSNGTSGYEQYF. The DNA for the CDR3 is TGTGCCAGCAGTAACGGGACTAGCGGCTACGAGCAGTACTTC.

The chain uses TRBV10-3 and TRBJ2-3; no firm D call. The germline V and J ends were trimmed by 2 bases and 0 bases, with 9 bases remaining between them. CDR1 is ENHRY, CDR2 SYGVKD, per germline. The CDR3 has 15 amino acids. As DNA, the CDR3 is TGTGCCATCAGTGAGCCAGGCCTAAGCACAGATACGCAGTATTTT. This encodes CAISEPGLSTDTQYF.

The V and J genes are TRBV20-1 and TRBJ2-1; TRBD2 matches at 7 bases. The V gene end was trimmed by 2 bases and the J gene end by 5 bases; junction bases not matched to a gene: 3. Looked up from germline, CDR1 is DFQATT and CDR2 is SNEGSKA (reference sequence). The CDR3 is 13 residues long. The CDR3 DNA follows: TGCAGTGCTAGAAGGGACTACCACAATGAGCAGTTCTTC. Translation gives CSARRDYHNEQFF.

The chain uses TRBV7-9 and TRBJ2-7; tentative D call: TRBD2 (6 bases). The CDR3 extends over 15 amino acids. V gave up 5 bases and J gave up 1 base, with 15 bases separating them. CDR1 SEHNR and CDR2 FQNEAQ come from the germline V gene (reference sequence). The CDR3 sequence: CASSPGIGTSYEQYF. For the CDR3, the DNA is TGTGCCAGCAGCCCCGGGATAGGGACTTCCTACGAGCAGTACTTC.

J is TRBJ2-7 and V is TRBV13; the match to TRBD1 covers 11 bases. This CDR3 is built from 15 residues. Per the germline V gene, CDR1 is PRHDT and CDR2 is FYEKMQ (reference sequence). The J segment lost 6 bases and the V segment lost 1 base, leaving 5 bases of the junction unmatched. The CDR3 here is CASSLAGQGGTEQYF. The CDR3 region has the DNA TGTGCCAGCAGCTTAGCGGGACAGGGGGGAACCGAGCAGTACTTC.

The chain has TRBV18 and TRBJ1-2; D is unclear. Trimming pared 3 bases from V and 2 bases from J, leaving 4 bases between. The CDR3 is 12 residues long. Germline V gene sequence: CDR1 KGHSH, CDR2 LQKENI. This chain's CDR3 is CASSPDNYGYTF. For the CDR3, the DNA is TGTGCCAGCTCACCCGACAACTATGGCTACACCTTC.

The chain is built from TRBV5-4 and TRBJ2-7; 12 positions match TRBD2. V trimming: 4 bases; J trimming: 5 bases; junction bases outside the gene matches: 13. Germline V gene data show CDR1 as SGHNT and CDR2 as YYREEE (reference sequence). CDR3 size: 17 residues. This chain's CDR3 is CASSQDLAGGPNDEQYF. DNA of the CDR3: TGTGCCAGCAGCCAGGATCTAGCGGGAGGGCCGAACGACGAGCAGTACTTC.

The table lists this clonotype with a count of one. The chain couples TRBV28 to TRBJ1-2, with a weak D call TRBD1 (5 bases). This CDR3 is 13 amino acids long. CDR1 and CDR2 from the germline V gene are MDHEN and SYDVKM. Trimming took off 6 bases at V and 4 bases at J, with 12 bases between the two ends. DNA for the CDR3: TGTGCCAGCAGATCCCAGGGAGGCTATGGCTACACCTTC. This gives the protein CASRSQGGYGYTF.

This clonotype was observed a single time. The V gene is TRBV9, the J gene TRBJ2-1, with D hard to call. V lost 0 bases and J 1 base, leaving 8 bases between the germline ends. The CDR3 contains 15 residues. The germline V gene has CDR1 SGDLS and CDR2 YYNGEE. The CDR3 sequence: CASSVAGISYNEQFF. CDR3 DNA: TGTGCCAGCAGCGTAGCGGGTATTTCCTACAATGAGCAGTTCTTC. Full variable domain (missing parts from reference TRBV9 and TRBJ2-1): DSGVTQTPKHLITATGQRVTLRCSPRSGDLSVYWYQQSLDQGLQFLIQYYNGEERAKGNILERFSAQQFPDLHSELNLSSLELGDSALYFCASSVAGISYNEQFFGPGTRLTVL.

This clonotype was detected once. This chain uses TRBV14 with TRBJ1-4; D is uncertain. V dropped 3 bases and J dropped 6 bases, with 2 bases sitting between them. Germline CDR1 is SGHDN and CDR2 is FVKESK. CDR3 length: 11 residues. Here the CDR3 reads CASSQYEKLFF. CDR3 DNA sequence: TGTGCCAGCAGCCAGTATGAAAAACTGTTTTTT. Combining the CDR3 with reference TRBV14 and TRBJ1-4 gives the whole variable domain EAGVTQFPSHSVIEKGQTVTLRCDPISGHDNLYWYRRVMGKEIKFLLHFVKESKQDESGMPNNRFLAERTGGTYSTLKVQPAELEDSGVYFCASSQYEKLFFGSGTQLSVL.

The J gene is TRBJ1-5, the V gene TRBV20-1; the D is unclear. Trimming shortened V by 0 bases and J by 1 base, and 4 bases separated the two germline ends. CDR1 and CDR2 (germline): DFQATT, SNEGSKA (reference sequence). The CDR3 extends over 13 amino acids. The CDR3 loop reads CSARDSSNQPQHF. CDR3 bases: TGCAGTGCTAGAGATTCGAGCAATCAGCCCCAGCATTTT.

The sample holds one count of this clonotype. This chain links TRBV12-3 or TRBV12-4 with TRBJ1-3, with D possibly TRBD1 on 6 matching bases. V lost 6 bases, J lost 2 bases, and 14 bases lay in between. There are 15 residues in the CDR3. CDR3 DNA sequence: TGTGCCAGCAGCCCTACAGGGCCACCTGGAAACACCATATATTTT. Translated, it gives CASSPTGPPGNTIYF.